The entry that follows covers one TCR beta chain sequence. Antigen: not known. The identical CDR3 is also encoded by other nucleotide sequences in the sample. Method: immunoSEQ multiplex PCR; TCRdb's copy keeps in-frame clones and lacks some. The sample holds about 1,800,000 clones, 85% to 95% seen once. Germline CDR1 and CDR2: MNHEY and SMNVEV (reference sequence). V lost 2 bases, J lost 1 base, and 5 bases lay in between. This CDR3 comprises 13 residues. Naive CD8 cells comprised CD45RO-negative, CCR7-positively selected cells, excluding terminally differentiated effector memory CD45RA+ cells. These data come from a study of shared clonotypes between healthy human individuals. Study-wide results and limits: Collection of samples was limited to blood; tissue repertoires likely differ.

The rearrangement links TRBV27 to TRBJ1-1; D is unresolved. Material for sequencing was naive CD8+ T cells sorted from blood. The clonotype originates from a man aged 18 to 29 in good health. Here the CDR3 DNA reads TGTGCCAGCAGTTTAACCTCGAACACTGAAGCTTTCTTT. It yields the protein CASSLTSNTEAFF.